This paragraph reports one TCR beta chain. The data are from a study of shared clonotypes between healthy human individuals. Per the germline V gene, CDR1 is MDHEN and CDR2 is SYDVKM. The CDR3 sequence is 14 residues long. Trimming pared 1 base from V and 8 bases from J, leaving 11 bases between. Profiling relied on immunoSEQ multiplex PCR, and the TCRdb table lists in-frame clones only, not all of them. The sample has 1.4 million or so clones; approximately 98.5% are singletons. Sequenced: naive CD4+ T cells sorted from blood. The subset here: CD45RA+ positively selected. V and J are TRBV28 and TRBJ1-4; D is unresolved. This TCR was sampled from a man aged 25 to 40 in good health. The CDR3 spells CASSLSPRREKLFF. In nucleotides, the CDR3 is TGTGCCAGCAGTTTATCCCCGAGGAGGGAAAAACTGTTTTTT.